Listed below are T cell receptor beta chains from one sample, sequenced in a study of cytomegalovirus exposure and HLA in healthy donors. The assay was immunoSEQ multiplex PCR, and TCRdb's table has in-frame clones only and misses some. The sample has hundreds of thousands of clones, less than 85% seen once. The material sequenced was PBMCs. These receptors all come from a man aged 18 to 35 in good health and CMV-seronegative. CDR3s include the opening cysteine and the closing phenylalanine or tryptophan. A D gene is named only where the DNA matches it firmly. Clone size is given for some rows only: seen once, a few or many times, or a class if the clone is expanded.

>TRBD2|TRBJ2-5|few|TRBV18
TGTGCCAGCTCCCCTTCGGGGAGGGAAGAGACCCAGTACTTC
CASSPSGREETQYF
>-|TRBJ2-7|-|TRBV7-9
TGTGCCAGCAGCTTAGGTGGGGCTTTGAACGAGCAGTACTTC
CASSLGGALNEQYF
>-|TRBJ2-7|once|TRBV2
TGTGCCAGCAGGGCCCCCCGCCGATGGGAGCAGTACTTC
CASRAPRRWEQYF
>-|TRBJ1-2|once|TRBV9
TGTGCCAGCAGCGGATCTCGATTGGCGGTGGATGGCTACACCTTC
CASSGSRLAVDGYTF
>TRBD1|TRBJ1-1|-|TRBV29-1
TGCAGCGCCAGACAGGGGGTCAATACTGAAGCTTTCTTT
CSARQGVNTEAFF
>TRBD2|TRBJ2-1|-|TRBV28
TGTGCCAGCAGCTCGGTAGCGGGCTATGAGCAGTTCTTC
CASSSVAGYEQFF
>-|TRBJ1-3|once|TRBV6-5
TGTGCCAGCAGTCCGACTGACTTCTCTGGAAACACCAGATATTTT
CASSPTDFSGNTRYF
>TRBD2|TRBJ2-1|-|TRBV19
TGTGCCAGTAGTATAGGTTTACTAGCGGGCCGAAATGAGCAGTTCTTC
CASSIGLLAGRNEQFF
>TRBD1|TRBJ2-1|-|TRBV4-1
TGCGCCAGCAGCGACCGGGACAGGGGCTTCTTGAGCTCCTACAATGAGCAGTTCTTC
CASSDRDRGFLSSYNEQFF
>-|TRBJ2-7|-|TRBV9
TGTGCCAGCAGCCCACGGGACACACGCTCCTACGAGCAGTACTTC
CASSPRDTRSYEQYF
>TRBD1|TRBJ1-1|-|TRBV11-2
TGTGCCAGCAGCCGTACAGGGGATGTCACTGAAGCTTTCTTT
CASSRTGDVTEAFF
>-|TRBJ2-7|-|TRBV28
TGTGCCAGCAGCCCCCCATATGAGCGGGCATCCTACGAGCAGTACTTC
CASSPPYERASYEQYF
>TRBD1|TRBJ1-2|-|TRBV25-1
TGTGCCAGCAGAACAGGGGGTGGCTACACCTTC
CASRTGGGYTF
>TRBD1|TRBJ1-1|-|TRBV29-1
TGCAGCGCTAACACAGGGGGCAACACTGAAGCTTTCTTT
CSANTGGNTEAFF
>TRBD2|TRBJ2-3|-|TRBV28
TGTGCCAGCAGTACTACTAGCGGGAGTCCAGATACGCAGTATTTT
CASSTTSGSPDTQYF
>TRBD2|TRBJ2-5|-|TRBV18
TGTGCCAGCTCACCAAGAACTAGCGGATTTCAAGAGACCCAGTACTTC
CASSPRTSGFQETQYF
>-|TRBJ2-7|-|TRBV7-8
TGTCCCCGACACTCCCGCCAAGAGTCCTACGAGCAGTACTTC
CPRHSRQESYEQYF
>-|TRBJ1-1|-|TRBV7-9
TGTGCCAGCAGCCCAGCGTTTGGGAGAAGGAACACTGAAGCTTTCTTT
CASSPAFGRRNTEAFF
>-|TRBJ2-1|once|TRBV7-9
TGTGCCAGCGCTACAGGGGCAGGCGGGACCAAATTCTCCTACAATGAGCAGTTCTTC
CASATGAGGTKFSYNEQFF
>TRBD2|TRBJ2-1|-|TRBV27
TGTGCCAGCAGTTTAATAGTGACTAGCGCGATCAATGAGCAGTTCTTC
CASSLIVTSAINEQFF
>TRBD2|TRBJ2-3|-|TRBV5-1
TGCGCCAGCAGCTTGTGGGGACTAAGCACAGATACGCAGTATTTT
CASSLWGLSTDTQYF
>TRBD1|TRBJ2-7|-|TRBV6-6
TGTGCCAGCAGTTACTCCCCAAGGACAGGTGGCGAGCAGTACTTC
CASSYSPRTGGEQYF
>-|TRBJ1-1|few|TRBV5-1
TGCGCCAGCAGCTTGGCCGGAGGGTACACTGAAGCTTTCTTT
CASSLAGGYTEAFF
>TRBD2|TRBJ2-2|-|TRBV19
TGTGCCAGTAGTACTTATAGCGGGAGTGACGCCGGGGAGCTGTTTTTT
CASSTYSGSDAGELFF
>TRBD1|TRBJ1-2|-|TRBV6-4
TGTGCCAGCGGGGACAGGGACTATGGCTACACCTTC
CASGDRDYGYTF
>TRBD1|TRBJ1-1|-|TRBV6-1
TGTGCCATTACCGGGACAGGAGACACTGAAGCTTTCTTT
CAITGTGDTEAFF
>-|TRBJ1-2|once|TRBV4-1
TGCGCCAGCAGCCAAGATGGGCTGGGCAGCAATAACTATGGCTACACCTTC
CASSQDGLGSNNYGYTF
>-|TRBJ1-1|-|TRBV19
TGTGCCAGTACGATTGCAACGGGGGGCACTGAAGCTTTCTTT
CASTIATGGTEAFF
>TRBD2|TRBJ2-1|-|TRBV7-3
TGTGCCAGCAGCCTAGGACTAGCGGGAGTGTATGAGCAGTTCTTC
CASSLGLAGVYEQFF
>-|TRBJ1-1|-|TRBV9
TGTGCCAGCAGCTCGACCCCGGGAGGGACTGAAGCTTTCTTT
CASSSTPGGTEAFF
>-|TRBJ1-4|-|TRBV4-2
TGTGCCAGCAGCCAAGTGGGTCGGGATAATGAAAAACTGTTTTTT
CASSQVGRDNEKLFF
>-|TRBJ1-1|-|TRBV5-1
TGCGCCAGCTTGTTGCAGTCGGGTGAAGCTTTCTTT
CASLLQSGEAFF
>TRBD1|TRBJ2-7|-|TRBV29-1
TGCAGCGTAGTGACAGGGCTCTCCTACGAGCAGTACTTC
CSVVTGLSYEQYF
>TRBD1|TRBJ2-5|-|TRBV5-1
TGCGCCAGCAGCGGCGGACAGGGTGGGGAGACCCAGTACTTC
CASSGGQGGETQYF
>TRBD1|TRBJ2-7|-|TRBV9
TGTGCCAGCAGCTCCCAGACAGGGCCTAAGGCCTACGAGCAGTACTTC
CASSSQTGPKAYEQYF
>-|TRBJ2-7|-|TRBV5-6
TGTGCCAGCAGCTTCCGGGACAAACGAATCCTGGAAGAGTACTTC
CASSFRDKRILEEYF
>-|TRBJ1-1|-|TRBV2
TGTGCCAGCAGGGTTCCGGAGGGGAGCACTGAAGCTTTCTTT
CASRVPEGSTEAFF
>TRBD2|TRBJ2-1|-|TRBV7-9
TGTGCCAGCAGCTTAGATTTCGCGGGGGATGAGCAGTTCTTC
CASSLDFAGDEQFF
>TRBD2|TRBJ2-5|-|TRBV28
TGTGCCAGCGCACTAGCGGGAGGGCTAGAGACCCAGTACTTC
CASALAGGLETQYF
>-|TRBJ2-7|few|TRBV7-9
TGTGCCAGCAGCTTAGGAACCTACCTCTACGAGCAGTACTTC
CASSLGTYLYEQYF
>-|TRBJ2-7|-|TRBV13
TGTGCCAGCAGCCCCGAGGGTCCTTACTACGAGCAGTACTTC
CASSPEGPYYEQYF
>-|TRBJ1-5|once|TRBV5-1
TGCGCCAGCAGCTTGGTCGGGGGGAGCAATCAGCCCCAGCATTTT
CASSLVGGSNQPQHF